This TCR beta chain was captured in a study of response to subunit inactivated influenza vaccine. Points from the study as a whole: The study's authors posited that every seasonal influenza vaccination enlists few new T cells.

V gave up 1 base and J gave up 4 bases; unmatched junction bases: 6. This CDR3 comprises 16 residues. A few counts support this clonotype. Its antigen is not identified. TCRdb re-analysed the RT-PCR reads in MiXCR, keeping a single row per CDR3 protein. This sample yields 450,000 to 550,000 distinct CDR3 sequences, of which roughly 23% are seen a single time; over 1.5% belongs to the top ten. The sequence was obtained from a man aged 45-60 years who received an inactivated influenza vaccine. This sample comprised CD4+ T cells sorted from PBMCs, obtained roughly 5 days after vaccination. The chain recombines TRBV12-3 or TRBV12-4 with TRBJ2-2, with 7 bases matching TRBD2. The CDR3 here is CASSLEGRVSTGELFF. The DNA for the CDR3 is TGTGCCAGCAGTTTAGAGGGGAGGGTGTCCACCGGGGAGCTGTTTTTT.